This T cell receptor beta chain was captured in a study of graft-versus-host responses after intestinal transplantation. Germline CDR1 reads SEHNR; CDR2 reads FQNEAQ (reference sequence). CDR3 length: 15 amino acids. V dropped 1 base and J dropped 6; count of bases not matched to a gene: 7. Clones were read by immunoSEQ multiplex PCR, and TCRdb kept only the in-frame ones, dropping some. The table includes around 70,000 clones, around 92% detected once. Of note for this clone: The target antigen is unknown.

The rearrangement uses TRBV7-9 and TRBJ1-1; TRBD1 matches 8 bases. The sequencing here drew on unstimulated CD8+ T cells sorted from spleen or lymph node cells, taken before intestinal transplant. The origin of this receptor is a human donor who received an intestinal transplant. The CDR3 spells CASSLVQGATPEAFF. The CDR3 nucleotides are TGTGCCAGCAGCTTAGTTCAGGGGGCGACCCCTGAAGCTTTCTTT. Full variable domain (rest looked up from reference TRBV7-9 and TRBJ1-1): DTGVSQNPRHKITKRGQNVTFRCDPISEHNRLYWYRQTLGQGPEFLTYFQNEAQLEKSRLLSDRFSAERPKGSFSTLEIQRTEQGDSAMYLCASSLVQGATPEAFFGQGTRLTVV.